Below, 23 T cell receptor beta chains from the same sample are listed, as sequenced in a study of T cell responses to AZD1222 COVID-19 vaccine. Data came from immunoSEQ multiplex PCR; TCRdb stores just in-frame clones and leaves some out. The sample includes under 150,000 clones, 92% of them seen just once. This material consisted of peripheral blood, taken 28 days after the second AZD1222 dose. The source of these receptors is an adult who received the AZD1222 COVID-19 vaccine.

This chain joins TRBV27 and TRBJ2-2; D is undetermined. This CDR3 spans 11 amino acids. Trimming cost V 3 bases and J 6 bases, with 2 bases left between them. CDR1 and CDR2 from the germline V gene are MNHEY and SMNVEV (reference sequence). DNA of the CDR3: TGTGCCAGCAGTTTTTCCGGGGAGCTGTTTTTT. Protein sequence: CASSFSGELFF.

The genes are TRBV6-2 or TRBV6-3 and TRBJ1-1; a weak D match, TRBD1 (5 bases). Trimming took 0 bases from V and 0 from J, leaving 11 bases between them. Germline values: CDR1 MNHEY, CDR2 SVGEGT. The CDR3 covers 16 residues. CDR3 amino acids: CASSYSTGGVNTEAFF. As DNA, the CDR3 is TGTGCCAGCAGTTACTCGACGGGAGGGGTGAACACTGAAGCTTTCTTT.

V usage is TRBV25-1 and J usage is TRBJ2-1; D is possibly TRBD2 (6 bases). With 1 base removed from V and 1 base from J, the gap between germline ends came to 14 bases. This CDR3 is 17 amino acids long. The germline CDR1 and CDR2 sequences are MGHDK and SYGVNS. This CDR3 is CASSEWNAGPSYNEQFF. The CDR3 DNA follows: TGTGCCAGCAGTGAATGGAATGCGGGGCCTTCCTACAATGAGCAGTTCTTC.

The genes are TRBV3-1 (or the pseudogene TRBV3-2) and TRBJ1-1; D perhaps matches TRBD1 (5 bases). The CDR3 spans 15 residues. CDR1 is LGHDT, CDR2 YNNKEL, per germline (reference sequence). Trimming stripped 4 bases from V and 2 bases from J, with 14 bases between. CDR3 region: CASSPKLGPNTEAFF. CDR3 DNA: TGTGCCAGCAGCCCCAAATTGGGACCTAACACTGAAGCTTTCTTT.

The V and J genes are TRBV18 and TRBJ1-1, with no clear D. Germline CDR1 KGHSH, CDR2 LQKENI. The CDR3 loop spans 13 amino acids. V was pared by 6 bases and J by 1 base, with 9 bases between. The CDR3 DNA follows: TGTGCCAGCTCCCGTGATAGGAACACTGAAGCTTTCTTT. Translating it yields CASSRDRNTEAFF.

The gene calls are TRBV28 and TRBJ2-1, with a weak D call TRBD1 (6 bases). Germline V CDR1 and CDR2: MDHEN, SYDVKM. This CDR3 is built from 14 residues. The V end was cut by 4 bases, the J end by 4 bases, with 11 bases between. The CDR3 spells CASSSRTEYNEQFF. The CDR3 DNA reads as TGTGCCAGCAGTTCCCGGACAGAATACAATGAGCAGTTCTTC.

The rearrangement joins TRBV30 to TRBJ2-3; D tentatively fits TRBD1 or TRBD2 (6 bases each). The length of the CDR3 is 11 residues. V lost 8 bases, J lost 5 bases, and 11 bases lay in between. Germline V lookup: CDR1 GTSNPN, CDR2 SVGIG (reference sequence). The CDR3 nucleotides are TGTGCCGGGGGGCCCGAAGATACGCAGTATTTT. This sequence encodes CAGGPEDTQYF.

V usage is TRBV19 and J usage is TRBJ1-3, with D maybe TRBD1 (5 bases). The germline gives CDR1 LNHDA, CDR2 SQIVND (reference sequence). This CDR3 is built from 15 residues. V lost 4 bases and J 2 bases, leaving 12 bases between the germline ends. CDR3: CASSTVGGTGNTIYF. CDR3 in DNA: TGTGCCAGTAGTACAGTCGGGGGAACTGGAAACACCATATATTTT.

The chain couples TRBV25-1 to TRBJ1-1, with a possible D match to TRBD1 (6 bases). The germline V and J ends were trimmed by 1 base and 0 bases, with 18 bases remaining between them. This CDR3 region has 18 residues. CDR1 and CDR2 (germline): MGHDK, SYGVNS. CDR3 amino acids: CASSEFYIRTDMNTEAFF. Here the CDR3 DNA reads TGTGCCAGCAGTGAATTTTACATTCGGACAGATATGAACACTGAAGCTTTCTTT.

The chain recombines TRBV27 with TRBJ2-3, with D unresolved. The CDR3 sequence is 15 residues long. V was clipped by 10 bases and J by 0 bases, with 17 bases between them. Per germline, CDR1 MNHEY and CDR2 SMNVEV (reference sequence). The CDR3 DNA reads TGTGCCACCTCATCCCCGCTCAGAAGCACAGATACGCAGTATTTT. It is translated as CATSSPLRSTDTQYF.

This clone has a handful of counts. The chain recombines TRBV6-1 with TRBJ2-7; the match to TRBD1 covers 8 bases. Unmatched junction bases numbered 2, after V lost 0 bases and J lost 4 bases. There are 14 residues in the CDR3. Germline loops: CDR1 MNHNS, CDR2 SASEGT. CDR3 in DNA: TGTGCCAGCAGTGAAGCGGACAGGGATTACGAGCAGTACGTC. Encoded protein: CASSEADRDYEQYV.

J is TRBJ2-1 and V is TRBV25-1; 11 positions match TRBD1. The CDR3 has 15 amino acids. Germline V lookup: CDR1 MGHDK, CDR2 SYGVNS. V shed 8 bases, J shed 1 base, and the junction held 4 bases outside the gene matches. The CDR3 protein is CASVRDRGSYNEQFF. CDR3 in DNA: TGTGCCAGCGTACGGGACAGGGGGTCCTACAATGAGCAGTTCTTC.

The rearrangement joins TRBV7-2 to TRBJ1-1; no reliable D call. V was pared by 4 bases and J by 5 bases, with 17 bases between. The CDR3 spans 15 residues. Germline loops: CDR1 SGHTA, CDR2 FQGNSA. The DNA of the CDR3 is TGTGCCAGCAGCTCCCCGAGCCGGTCGCGGACTGAAGCTTTCTTT. Its translation: CASSSPSRSRTEAFF.

The J gene is TRBJ1-5, the V gene TRBV3-1 (or the pseudogene TRBV3-2); weak D call: TRBD1 (5 bases). This CDR3 spans 15 amino acids. V lost 4 bases, J lost 5 bases, and 15 bases lay in between. Germline V lookup: CDR1 LGHDT, CDR2 YNNKEL (reference sequence). CDR3 DNA: TGTGCCAGCAGCCTCTCCTTGCAGGGACATCAGCCCCAGCATTTT. Protein product: CASSLSLQGHQPQHF.

V gene TRBV5-1 combines with J gene TRBJ2-5; possibly TRBD2 for D (5 bases). CDR1 is SGHRS and CDR2 is YFSETQ in the germline V gene. V gave up 7 bases and J gave up 4 bases, with 14 bases separating them. The CDR3 contains 13 residues. The CDR3 protein is CASYNEGGETQYF. DNA for the CDR3: TGCGCCAGCTATAATGAGGGCGGAGAGACCCAGTACTTC.

For the CDR3, the DNA is TGCGCCAGCAGCTCAACGGATTCACCCCTCCACTTT. This codes for CASSSTDSPLHF. This sequence joins TRBV5-1 and TRBJ1-6; D ambiguous. Germline V gives CDR1 SGHRS, CDR2 YFSETQ. The CDR3 totals 12 residues. Trimming stripped 3 bases from V and 8 bases from J, with 6 bases between.

The chain is built from TRBV7-9 and TRBJ2-5; D possibly uses TRBD1 or TRBD2 (5 bases each). Germline assignment: CDR1 SEHNR and CDR2 FQNEAQ (reference sequence). V dropped 7 bases and J dropped 0 bases, with 9 bases sitting between them. The CDR3 totals 13 residues. CDR3 DNA: TGTGCCAGCATTCAGGGAGACCAAGAGACCCAGTACTTC. It yields the protein CASIQGDQETQYF.

The chain is built from TRBV4-1 and TRBJ1-2; D is unclear. Per the germline V gene, CDR1 is MGHRA and CDR2 is YSYEKL. Trimming took 1 base from V and 2 from J, leaving 8 bases between them. This CDR3 is built from 14 residues. CDR3 coding DNA: TGCGCCAGCAGCCAAGTGCCCCCCAACTATGGCTACACCTTC. It encodes CASSQVPPNYGYTF.

This clone has more than one count but fewer than ten. This sequence joins TRBV5-1 and TRBJ2-7, with D perhaps matching TRBD1 (5 bases). CDR3 length: 14 residues. CDR1 SGHRS and CDR2 YFSETQ come from the germline V gene. The V and J ends lost 1 base and 2 bases respectively, with 10 bases between them. The CDR3 sequence: CASSLTGAAYEQYV. CDR3 nucleotides: TGCGCCAGCAGCTTGACAGGAGCAGCCTACGAGCAGTACGTC.

This clone was seen once. The rearrangement links TRBV7-9 to TRBJ2-3, with TRBD1 matching over 9 bases. Per germline, CDR1 SEHNR and CDR2 FQNEAQ (reference sequence). The CDR3 is 15 amino acids. The V and J ends lost 4 bases and 1 base, in that order; junction bases with no gene match: 3. Written as DNA, the CDR3 is TGTGCCAGCAGCTCCTGGACAGGGGGCACAGATACGCAGTATTTT. As protein: CASSSWTGGTDTQYF.

As DNA, the CDR3 is TGTGCCAGCAGTACTCCAGGGGTTCAGCCCCAGCATTTT. Its protein is CASSTPGVQPQHF. V gene TRBV28 combines with J gene TRBJ1-5; D is perhaps TRBD1 (6 bases). This CDR3 has 13 residues. V lost 5 bases and J 6 bases, leaving 11 bases between the germline ends. Germline V CDR1 and CDR2: MDHEN, SYDVKM.

The chain has TRBV18 and TRBJ1-2; TRBD1 aligns across 9 bases. CDR3 length: 16 residues. Looked up from germline, CDR1 is KGHSH and CDR2 is LQKENI. V lost 6 bases to trimming and J lost 4 bases; unmatched junction nucleotides: 12. The CDR3 reads CASSPSGQGSTYGYTF. In nucleotides, the CDR3 is TGTGCCAGCTCCCCTTCCGGACAGGGGTCGACCTATGGCTACACCTTC.

The chain has TRBV6-2 or TRBV6-3 and TRBJ2-7; 9 bases match TRBD1. Germline V gives CDR1 MNHEY, CDR2 SVGEGT. Trimming removed 6 bases from V and 4 bases from J; junction bases left unmatched: 13. The CDR3 extends over 16 amino acids. The CDR3 sequence is CASSPMEGTGLYEQYV. In nucleotides, the CDR3 is TGTGCCAGCAGCCCTATGGAGGGGACAGGGTTATACGAGCAGTACGTC.